The present T cell receptor (beta chain) was sequenced within a study of blood T cell repertoires in COVID-19. Across the whole study: The United States, Italy and Spain were the sources of the acute and convalescent COVID-19 samples. In each case, the material was cDNA or gDNA derived from T cells, B-cell-depleted T cells, or PBMCs.

Original handling: How many nucleated cells were present was estimated from reference gene primer amplification. Only in-frame clones appear in the TCRdb table, and some are missing; sequencing was by immunoSEQ multiplex PCR. V and J calls and clone size are as listed in that table; D and trimming were resolved from the DNA. The data show 80,000 to 90,000 clones, roughly 84% seen once. The CDR3 sequence is 14 residues long. The V gene's germline CDR1 is LNHDA and CDR2 SQIVND (reference sequence). V dropped 5 bases and J dropped 3 bases, with 11 bases sitting between them. This sequence was found in a woman between 70 and 85 years old with acute or convalescent COVID-19. The specimen sequenced was peripheral blood. This chain connects TRBV19 to TRBJ1-5; no clear D gene. The CDR3 DNA follows: TGTGCCAGTAGTGAACACATTCCCAATCAGCCCCAGCATTTT. Translated, it gives CASSEHIPNQPQHF.